A single sample is the source of the 26 T cell receptor beta chains below, sequenced in a study of CD8 T cells in ankylosing spondylitis (TCRdb year 2017). Their target antigens are unknown. The protocol used for the library was 5' RACE. Instrument on record: Illumina HiSeq 2500. TCRdb reanalyzed the raw reads on its own, using fastp at Q25 for trimming and MiXCR for clone calling, and kept in-frame beta chains. Duplicate CDR3 protein sequences are folded into a single record with the most common DNA and genes. The sample table lists fewer than 500,000 distinct CDR3 sequences, 25% to 30% of them with a count of one. The top ten constitute over 0.8% of the sample. The research as a whole found: A TCR beta motif of 8 or 9 highly homologous amino acid variants appeared characteristic of blood from ankylosing spondylitis patients.

The specimen sequenced was blood, either unsorted or a sorted T cell fraction (not recorded which). These TCRs come from a male donor with ankylosing spondylitis.

This clonotype was counted only a few times. V is TRBV20-1 and J is TRBJ2-2, with 7 bases that match TRBD2. This CDR3 is built from 15 residues. The V gene's germline CDR1 is DFQATT and CDR2 SNEGSKA (reference sequence). Losses at the gene ends were 2 bases for V and 7 bases for J; bases not matched to a gene: 10. CDR3 DNA sequence: TGCAGTGCTAGACATTTGTTGGGAGGGGTCGGGGAGCTGTTTTTT. This sequence encodes CSARHLLGGVGELFF.

The chain employs TRBV20-1 and TRBJ2-3, with 8 positions matching TRBD2. The CDR3 has 16 amino acids. Germline lookup yields CDR1 DFQATT and CDR2 SNEGSKA (reference sequence). V lost 3 bases to trimming and J lost 9 bases; unmatched junction nucleotides: 17. Here the CDR3 reads CSASEVLAGLVETQYF. DNA of the CDR3: TGCAGTGCTAGCGAGGTCCTAGCGGGCCTTGTGGAGACGCAGTATTTT.

This sequence joins TRBV29-1 and TRBJ2-1; the D gene is possibly TRBD1 (6 bases). The length of the CDR3 is 12 residues. Trimming took 4 bases from V and 2 from J, leaving 6 bases between them. CDR1 and CDR2 (germline): SQVTM, ANQGSEA. This chain's CDR3 is CSVGGPYNEQFF. CDR3 DNA: TGCAGCGTTGGGGGGCCCTACAATGAGCAGTTCTTC.

This clonotype was observed a few times. The genes are TRBV7-9 and TRBJ2-5, with D perhaps matching TRBD1 or TRBD2 (5 bases each). V was shortened by 4 bases and J by 9 bases, with 15 bases between the two germline ends. Germline-derived CDR1 and CDR2 are SEHNR and FQNEAQ (reference sequence). The CDR3 spans 13 residues. This CDR3 is CASSSTGTPPQYF. The DNA for the CDR3 is TGTGCCAGCAGCTCCACCGGGACGCCCCCCCAGTACTTC.

Only a few counts were recorded for this clonotype. The CDR3 DNA reads TGCGCCAGCAGACAAATGGGGGGCTACGCTAGCACAGATACGCAGTATTTT. This gives the protein CASRQMGGYASTDTQYF. The rearrangement uses TRBV5-1 and TRBJ2-3; D is possibly TRBD1 or TRBD2 (6 bases each). The CDR3 spans 17 residues. Looked up from germline, CDR1 is SGHRS and CDR2 is YFSETQ. The V end lost 5 bases, the J end lost 0 bases, and 19 bases lay between the germline ends.

The chain joins TRBV20-1 to TRBJ1-1; D may be TRBD1 (5 bases). V lost 1 base and J lost 1, with 10 bases in between. The CDR3 has 14 amino acids. Germline CDR1 reads DFQATT; CDR2 reads SNEGSKA (reference sequence). Here the CDR3 reads CSARAGGGNTEAFF. Here the CDR3 DNA reads TGCAGTGCTAGAGCGGGGGGAGGGAACACTGAAGCTTTCTTT.

DNA of the CDR3: TGTGCCAGCAGTTTAGAAGGACCACTAACTGGTGAGCAGTTCTTC. As protein: CASSLEGPLTGEQFF. The chain joins TRBV12-3 or TRBV12-4 to TRBJ2-1, with D hard to call. The V and J ends lost 1 base and 9 bases respectively, with 16 bases between them. CDR3 length: 15 amino acids.

The chain recombines TRBV11-2 with TRBJ2-1, with 8 bases matching TRBD2. The ends lost 2 bases at V and 6 bases at J; junction bases unmatched: 9. The CDR3 is 16 residues long. The germline V gene encodes CDR1 SGHAT and CDR2 FQNNGV. The CDR3 loop reads CASSLIKAGGPNEQFF. Here the CDR3 DNA reads TGTGCCAGCAGCTTAATAAAGGCGGGAGGACCCAATGAGCAGTTCTTC.

The chain uses TRBV19 and TRBJ1-1, with D perhaps matching TRBD1 (5 bases). CDR3 length: 14 residues. Trimming removed 7 bases from V and 0 bases from J, with 12 bases in between. Germline V lookup: CDR1 LNHDA, CDR2 SQIVND (reference sequence). The CDR3 DNA sequence: TGTGCCAGTAAGTTGGGGGACTTGAACACTGAAGCTTTCTTT. Its translation: CASKLGDLNTEAFF.

The genes are TRBV20-1 and TRBJ2-3; possible D gene TRBD2, 6 bases. CDR1 and CDR2 from the germline V gene are DFQATT and SNEGSKA (reference sequence). Trimming stripped 2 bases from V and 2 bases from J, with 11 bases between. CDR3 size: 14 residues. The CDR3 nucleotides read TGCAGTGCTAGACGGGACTCTCTCACAGATACGCAGTATTTT. It translates to CSARRDSLTDTQYF.

The V and J genes are TRBV5-1 and TRBJ1-2; 11 bases fit TRBD1. This CDR3 contains 15 residues. In germline, CDR1 is SGHRS, CDR2 YFSETQ. Unmatched junction bases numbered 4, after V lost 2 bases and J lost 4 bases. The CDR3 nucleotides read TGCGCCAGCAGCTTTCTAGGACAGGGGGCCTATGGCTACACCTTC. Translating it yields CASSFLGQGAYGYTF.

The rearrangement uses TRBV3-1 and TRBJ2-7; D gene ambiguous. The CDR3 sequence is 13 residues long. V lost 4 bases to trimming and J lost 5 bases, with 12 bases between them. From germline, CDR1 is LGHDT and CDR2 YNNKEL (reference sequence). DNA for the CDR3: TGTGCCAGCAGCCCTACTATGGCGGACGAGCAGTACGTC. It codes for CASSPTMADEQYV.

The J gene is TRBJ2-4, the V gene TRBV12-3 or TRBV12-4; D remains ambiguous. Deletions cut 7 bases from V and 3 bases from J, with 13 bases between. The CDR3 loop spans 14 amino acids. CDR3 DNA: TGTGCCAGCAACAAGGGATTTGACAAAAACATTCAGTACTTC. Protein sequence: CASNKGFDKNIQYF.

This chain uses TRBV2 with TRBJ2-2, with a tentative D call TRBD2 (5 bases). Germline-derived CDR1 and CDR2 are SNHLY and FYNNEI. CDR3 length: 14 residues. Trimming pared 2 bases from V and 5 bases from J, leaving 9 bases between. The CDR3 sequence: CASSEIRGTGELFF. The CDR3 coding sequence is TGTGCCAGCAGTGAAATTCGAGGGACCGGGGAGCTGTTTTTT.

The CDR3 sequence is CASALGGGFTDTQYF. CDR3 bases: TGTGCCAGCGCACTGGGAGGGGGTTTTACAGATACGCAGTATTTT. This sequence joins TRBV7-2 and TRBJ2-3, with D possibly TRBD2 on 7 matching bases. Germline CDR1 reads SGHTA; CDR2 reads FQGNSA. The V and J ends lost 8 bases and 3 bases respectively, with 18 bases between them. This CDR3 has 15 residues. Full variable domain (missing parts from reference TRBV7-2 and TRBJ2-3): GAGVSQSPSNKVTEKGKDVELRCDPISGHTALYWYRQSLGQGLEFLIYFQGNSAPDKSGLPSDRFSAERTGGSVSTLTIQRTQQEDSAVYLCASALGGGFTDTQYFGPGTRLTVL.

This clonotype was seen more than once but under ten times. The V and J genes are TRBV24-1 and TRBJ2-2; a possible D gene is TRBD1 (6 bases). With 3 bases removed from V and 5 bases from J, the gap between germline ends came to 18 bases. This CDR3 comprises 17 residues. Germline V CDR1 and CDR2: KGHDR, SFDVKD. The CDR3 region is CATSDQTGTLVTGELFF. The CDR3 DNA is TGTGCCACCAGTGATCAAACCGGGACATTGGTGACCGGGGAGCTGTTTTTT.

The chain couples TRBV11-2 to TRBJ1-1; 9 positions agree with TRBD1. The CDR3 runs to 18 residues. The J segment lost 0 bases and the V segment lost 3 bases, leaving 11 bases of the junction unmatched. Germline V gene sequence: CDR1 SGHAT, CDR2 FQNNGV. The CDR3 is CASSLWDRAMIMNTEAFF. The DNA for the CDR3 is TGTGCCAGCAGCTTGTGGGACAGGGCGATGATAATGAACACTGAAGCTTTCTTT.

This chain joins TRBV3-1 and TRBJ2-3, with D possibly matching TRBD2 (5 bases). Trimming took 0 bases from V and 4 from J, leaving 14 bases between them. The CDR3 runs to 16 residues. CDR1 and CDR2 (germline): LGHDT, YNNKEL (reference sequence). CDR3 sequence reads: CASSQEGGGIPDTQYF. The CDR3 DNA reads as TGTGCCAGCAGCCAAGAAGGTGGAGGAATCCCAGATACGCAGTATTTT.

This clonotype was seen a few times. The genes are TRBV12-3 or TRBV12-4 and TRBJ1-6, with 8 bases matching TRBD1. Unmatched junction bases numbered 9, after V lost 7 bases and J lost 7 bases. The CDR3 covers 15 residues. The CDR3 nucleotides read TGTGCCAGCAAATCTAACAGGGGGTGGAATTCACCCCTCCACTTT. Protein sequence: CASKSNRGWNSPLHF.

This clonotype came up a few times. The gene calls are TRBV12-3 or TRBV12-4 and TRBJ2-7, with D maybe TRBD2 (5 bases). Trimming removed 4 bases at V and 3 bases at J, with 7 bases between. The CDR3 runs 12 residues. Here the CDR3 DNA reads TGTGCCAGCAGTTGGGCGGGCTACGAGCAGTACTTC. Its translation: CASSWAGYEQYF.

The sample holds a few counts of this clonotype. The chain uses TRBV4-1 and TRBJ2-4, with D possibly matching TRBD2 (6 bases). The CDR3 is made up of 15 amino acids. The V gene's germline CDR1 is MGHRA and CDR2 YSYEKL. V lost 4 bases to trimming and J lost 3 bases, with 13 bases between them. The CDR3 DNA is TGCGCCAGCAGCCCACTCCTAGCGCTCAAAAACATTCAGTACTTC. Translation: CASSPLLALKNIQYF.

The chain joins TRBV4-2 to TRBJ2-7, with a tentative D call TRBD2 (6 bases). V lost 4 bases to trimming and J lost 5 bases, with 12 bases between them. From germline, CDR1 is LGHNA and CDR2 YNFKEQ. This CDR3 is built from 13 residues. For the CDR3, the DNA is TGTGCCAGCAGCCCCGTCGGGGGAAACGAGCAGTACTTC. Translating it yields CASSPVGGNEQYF.

V and J are TRBV3-1 and TRBJ1-1; 8 bases line up with TRBD1. Trimming at V came to 3 bases and at J to 5 bases, leaving 8 bases not matched to a gene. Per germline, CDR1 LGHDT and CDR2 YNNKEL (reference sequence). This CDR3 is 15 amino acids long. CDR3 DNA sequence: TGTGCCAGCAGCCAGGTACGGACAGGGCTGACTGAAGCTTTCTTT. Its protein is CASSQVRTGLTEAFF.

The chain employs TRBV4-2 and TRBJ2-7; D remains ambiguous. Trimming left V 4 bases short and J 1 base short, with 11 bases between. Germline values: CDR1 LGHNA, CDR2 YNFKEQ. The CDR3 sequence is 14 residues long. The CDR3 DNA follows: TGTGCCAGCAGCCGAGGTACAAATTCCTACGAGCAGTACTTC. It encodes CASSRGTNSYEQYF.

The chain links TRBV20-1 to TRBJ2-3, with no clear D. This CDR3 comprises 12 residues. From germline, CDR1 is DFQATT and CDR2 SNEGSKA (reference sequence). Trimming took off 0 bases at V and 7 bases at J, with 8 bases between the two ends. CDR3 bases: TGCAGTGCTAGAGATGTTGCCCATACGCAGTATTTT. It is translated as CSARDVAHTQYF.

This clonotype was recorded at least ten times. The V and J genes are TRBV24-1 and TRBJ2-5; the D gene could be TRBD1 or TRBD2 (5 bases each). From germline, CDR1 is KGHDR and CDR2 SFDVKD. CDR3 length equals 12 residues. V was trimmed by 5 bases and J by 5 bases, leaving 8 bases between them. DNA for the CDR3: TGTGCCACCAGTGGAGGGACGGAGACCCAGTACTTC. Its translation is CATSGGTETQYF.